These T cell receptor beta chains were read from a single sample in a study of OX40 agonist ivuxolimab in advanced cancers. Libraries were prepared by immunoSEQ multiplex PCR; TCRdb keeps only in-frame clonotypes and omits some of them. The sample yields approximately 60,000 clones, roughly 90% seen once. Specimen: CD4+ or CD8+ T cells sorted from blood, collected in a trial of the OX40 agonist ivuxolimab. The source of these receptors is an adult with an advanced solid tumor such as melanoma, head and neck, liver or kidney cancer. Both conserved end residues are part of each CDR3. The order of the fields is V gene, J gene, D gene, clone size, CDR3 protein, CDR3 DNA. The D gene is left open where the match is weak. Clone size is stated in some rows and not others, as once, few, many or a class when expanded.

>TRBV10-1|TRBJ2-7|-|-
CASSEDRNSYEQYF
TGCGCCAGCAGTGAGGACAGGAACTCCTACGAGCAGTACTTC
>TRBV6-5|TRBJ1-6|-|-
CASSAFRGPNSPLHF
TGTGCCAGCAGCGCATTCAGGGGACCTAATTCACCCCTCCACTTT
>TRBV15|TRBJ1-2|-|-
CATSRDLFSDGYTF
TGTGCCACCAGCAGAGATTTATTCTCGGACGGCTACACCTTC
>TRBV18|TRBJ2-3|-|-
CASSPPSRDTDTQYF
TGTGCCAGCTCACCACCCTCAAGGGACACAGATACGCAGTATTTT
>TRBV7-9|TRBJ2-3|-|-
CASSPGTDTQYF
TGTGCCAGCAGCCCGGGCACAGATACGCAGTATTTT
>TRBV10-2|TRBJ1-5|TRBD1|-
CASSESDRGNQPQHF
TGCGCCAGCAGTGAGTCCGACAGGGGCAATCAGCCCCAGCATTTT
>TRBV5-1|TRBJ2-2|-|-
CASSLGKNSNTGELFF
TGCGCCAGCAGCTTAGGGAAGAACTCGAACACCGGGGAGCTGTTTTTT
>TRBV4-2|TRBJ1-2|TRBD1|-
CASSQTDREYGYTF
TGTGCCAGCAGCCAAACGGACAGGGAGTATGGCTACACCTTC
>TRBV19|TRBJ1-6|TRBD1|once
CASRAGTGVGSPLHF
TGTGCCAGTAGGGCCGGGACAGGGGTTGGTTCACCCCTCCACTTT
>TRBV30|TRBJ1-2|TRBD1|-
CAWLPTGTGYYTF
TGTGCCTGGCTCCCTACCGGGACAGGGTATTACACCTTC
>TRBV6-1|TRBJ1-3|-|-
CASSDSWGGGNTIYF
TGTGCCAGCAGTGATTCATGGGGAGGAGGAAACACCATATATTTT
>TRBV5-1|TRBJ2-7|-|once
CASSLWFKGSEQYF
TGCGCCAGCAGCTTGTGGTTCAAGGGATCCGAGCAGTACTTC
>TRBV7-2|TRBJ1-4|-|-
CASSLAGRGREREKLFF
TGTGCCAGCAGCTTAGCGGGACGAGGGAGGGAAAGGGAAAAACTGTTTTTT
>TRBV29-1|TRBJ2-3|-|-
CSVSYSPLAPTDTQYF
TGCAGCGTTTCATATTCCCCACTAGCCCCCACAGATACGCAGTATTTT
>TRBV7-9|TRBJ1-1|TRBD1|-
CASSPPRRQGANTEAFF
TGTGCCAGCAGCCCCCCCCGTCGACAGGGAGCGAACACTGAAGCTTTCTTT
>TRBV6-1|TRBJ2-3|TRBD2|-
CATSGVRGRVSDTQYF
TGTGCCACCAGTGGGGTGAGAGGGAGGGTCTCAGATACGCAGTATTTT
>TRBV2|TRBJ1-4|TRBD1|-
CASSDRGATNEKLFF
TGTGCCAGCAGTGACAGGGGGGCAACTAATGAAAAACTGTTTTTT
>TRBV7-3|TRBJ2-7|TRBD2|-
CASSLGLAGWFEQYF
TGTGCCAGCAGCTTAGGACTAGCGGGATGGTTCGAGCAGTACTTC
>TRBV14|TRBJ1-2|-|-
CASGSQGDYGYTF
TGTGCCAGCGGAAGTCAGGGTGACTATGGCTACACCTTC
>TRBV29-1|TRBJ1-2|TRBD1|-
CSVGGGQGYGYTF
TGCAGCGTAGGAGGAGGACAGGGCTATGGCTACACCTTC
>TRBV4-1|TRBJ2-5|TRBD2|-
CASSQDLRGSFQETQYF
TGCGCCAGCAGCCAAGACTTGCGCGGGAGTTTCCAAGAGACCCAGTACTTC
>TRBV7-3|TRBJ2-1|TRBD2|once
CASRRLAGGIGEQFF
TGTGCCAGCAGAAGACTAGCGGGGGGTATCGGTGAGCAGTTCTTC
>TRBV7-7|TRBJ2-3|TRBD2|-
CASSLSGSGTDTQYF
TGTGCTAGCAGCCTGAGCGGGAGTGGCACAGATACGCAGTATTTT
>TRBV21-1|TRBJ2-7|-|-
CASSKVERTDRAYEQYF
TGTGCCAGCAGCAAAGTAGAACGGACGGACAGGGCCTACGAGCAGTACTTC
>TRBV6-5|TRBJ1-4|TRBD1|-
CASSSSGQGEKLFF
TGTGCCAGCAGTTCCTCGGGACAGGGAGAAAAACTGTTTTTT
>TRBV5-1|TRBJ2-6|-|-
CASSFASESSGANVLTF
TGCGCCAGCAGCTTTGCATCTGAAAGCTCTGGGGCCAACGTCCTGACTTTC
>TRBV2|TRBJ2-1|TRBD2|-
CASRRLAGSYNEQFF
TGTGCCAGCAGAAGACTAGCGGGATCCTACAATGAGCAGTTCTTC
>TRBV5-1|TRBJ1-3|-|-
CASSLEDPVSGNTIYF
TGCGCCAGCAGCTTGGAGGACCCCGTCTCTGGAAACACCATATATTTT
>TRBV7-8|TRBJ2-3|TRBD2|-
CASSLDTAGGTDTQYF
TGTGCCAGCAGCTTAGATACGGCGGGAGGTACAGATACGCAGTATTTT
>TRBV5-1|TRBJ1-1|-|-
CASSFTMNTEAFF
TGCGCCAGCAGCTTCACGATGAACACTGAAGCTTTCTTT
>TRBV30|TRBJ2-1|-|-
CAWNRLVNEQFF
TGTGCCTGGAACCGACTTGTCAATGAGCAGTTCTTC
>TRBV15|TRBJ2-5|-|-
CATSRDRAAQETQYF
TGTGCCACCAGCAGAGATCGGGCAGCCCAAGAGACCCAGTACTTC
>TRBV5-1|TRBJ1-6|-|once
CASSSLDHEGYNSPLHF
TGCGCCAGCAGCTCCCTAGACCACGAAGGGTATAATTCACCCCTCCACTTT
>TRBV19|TRBJ2-7|TRBD1|-
CASRGPGQGYEQYF
TGTGCCAGTAGGGGGCCGGGACAGGGTTACGAGCAGTACTTC
>TRBV9|TRBJ1-2|TRBD1|-
CASSERGSQGARGYTF
TGTGCCAGCAGCGAGCGTGGGAGTCAGGGGGCAAGAGGCTACACCTTC